This T cell receptor beta chain was sequenced for a study of T cells in localized non-small cell lung cancer. Generated by immunoSEQ multiplex PCR, the TCRdb table keeps only in-frame clones and is missing some. The sample contains fewer than 2,000 clones, roughly 15% of which appear only once. Per the germline V gene, CDR1 is SGDLS and CDR2 is YYNGEE. The CDR3 extends over 13 amino acids. V shed 5 bases and J shed 3 bases, with 11 bases lying between them. Atypia-free lung next to the tumor was sampled at least 2 cm from its margin. Material: normal lung tissue next to the tumor, obtained before any cancer treatment. This clonotype was sampled from a man aged 40 to 70 with stage II squamous cell lung carcinoma. The genes are TRBV9 and TRBJ1-1, with a weak D call TRBD1 (5 bases). The CDR3 bases are TGTGCCAGCAGGGGAGGGGAGTACACTGAAGCTTTCTTT. Translating it yields CASRGGEYTEAFF.